In this sample, the clone carrying this T cell receptor (beta chain) turned up a few times. The assay was immunoSEQ multiplex PCR, and TCRdb's table has in-frame clones only and misses some. The profile covers approximately 130,000 clones, with roughly 84% appearing a single time and 7% to 10% taken by the ten largest. This sample was included in a study of control samples from healthy donors and cancer patients. CDR1 is KGHSY, CDR2 FQNENV, per germline. Trimming took 1 base from V and 0 from J, leaving 10 bases between them. This CDR3 has 16 amino acids. This sequence was found in a man aged 35 to 55 in good health. Material: blood. This sequence joins TRBV16 and TRBJ1-3, with D maybe TRBD1 (5 bases). The CDR3 region has the DNA TGTGCCAGCAGCCAATTGGGGCTCTACTCTGGAAACACCATATATTTT. Translated: CASSQLGLYSGNTIYF.